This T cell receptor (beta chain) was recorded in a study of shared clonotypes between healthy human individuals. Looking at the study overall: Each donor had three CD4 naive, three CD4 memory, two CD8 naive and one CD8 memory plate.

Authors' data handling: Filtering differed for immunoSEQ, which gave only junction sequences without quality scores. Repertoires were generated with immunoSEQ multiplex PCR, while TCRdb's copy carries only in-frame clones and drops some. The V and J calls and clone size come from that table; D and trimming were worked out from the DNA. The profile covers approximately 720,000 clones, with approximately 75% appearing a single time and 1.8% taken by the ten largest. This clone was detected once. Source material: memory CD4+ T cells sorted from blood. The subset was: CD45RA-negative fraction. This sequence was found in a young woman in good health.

The CDR3, as DNA: TGTGCCAGCAGCACACCGGGGGGGTTCAAGCAGTACTTC. Protein product: CASSTPGGFKQYF. V gene TRBV7-2 combines with J gene TRBJ2-7; 8 nucleotides line up with TRBD2. The ends lost 5 bases at V and 8 bases at J; junction bases unmatched: 8. The germline CDR1 and CDR2 sequences are SGHTA and FQGNSA. This CDR3 contains 13 residues.